The TCR beta chain under discussion was sequenced for a study of blood T cell repertoires in COVID-19 (TCRdb year 2020). With respect to the entire study: Collaborator samples came from the United States, Italy and Spain and covered acute and convalescent phases of COVID-19. A de-identified subject ID, COVID-19 status, age in years and sex were almost always included in the sample metadata. The material from the prospective study consisted of cDNA or gDNA derived from T cells, B-cell-depleted T cells, or PBMCs. The repertoires were released in a freely available public database intended as a resource for research on the immune response to SARS-CoV-2. Samples came from the ongoing ImmuneRACE study (first 160 participants) plus 1,254 subjects from 6 global collaborators. Subjects who had been exposed to COVID-19, were actively infected with it, or had recovered from it provided the deeply sampled blood TCRbeta repertoires that made up the dataset. Where available, HLA class I and class II types were obtained from metadata supplied by the sample provider rather than from assay-based typing.

Beyond this particular receptor, the publication reports: Clinical and demographic metadata were provided uncurated, with the amount varying by source and participant.

Whole blood was collected in K2EDTA tubes by collaborating institutions according to the institutions' own protocols. Collaborator samples were shipped for TCRbeta analysis as frozen whole blood, isolated PBMCs, or DNA extracted from either sample type. With regard to this clone: The target of this receptor is not known. No per-base quality is available; no much larger clone lies one base away.

The junction carries 13 bases between V and J, which are trimmed by 4 bases and 4 bases respectively. The CDR3 runs 14 residues from the cysteine to the phenylalanine. The retained sequence is limited to the CDR3, 42 bases, with the frame set at the first base. CDR1 and CDR2, looked up from the germline V gene, are SGHAT and FQNNGV. The immunoSEQ Assay, a bias-controlled multiplex PCR, was used to amplify TCRbeta CDR3 regions from genomic DNA. The study's own analysis went as follows. The number of nucleated cells in each sample was estimated from the amplification of reference gene primers within the assay. Sequence reads were collapsed and filtered to measure the absolute abundance of every unique TCRbeta CDR3 rearrangement. For each sample, productive Simpson clonality was calculated by taking the square root of Simpson's diversity index across productive rearrangements. What TCRdb holds here is the immuneACCESS table cut down to in-frame rearrangements. Part of the clones is not present; checked against another copy, under half of the missing clones reflect an unresolved V gene, and the others are unexplained. V and J calls and clone size are copied from that table; D and trimming were computed from the DNA. The sample table records 35,000 to 55,000 clones; nearly 70% of these occur just once. The biggest ten clones account for 6.2% of the sample.

This TCR derives from a man aged 80 or over with acute or convalescent COVID-19. The rearrangement combines TRBV11-2 with TRBJ1-1; the D gene is not confidently resolved. The sequencing input was peripheral blood. The nucleotides read TGTGCCAGCAGCTCCCCAGGCGGAGGCACTGAAGCTTTCTTT. Its translation reads: CASSSPGGGTEAFF. Outside the CDR3, residues come from the reference TRBV11-2 and TRBJ1-1 proteins, so the full variable domain is: EAGVAQSPRYKIIEKRQSVAFWCNPISGHATLYWYQQILGQGPKLLIQFQNNGVVDDSQLPKDRFSAERLKGVDSTLKIQPAKLEDSAVYLCASSSPGGGTEAFFGQGTRLTVV.